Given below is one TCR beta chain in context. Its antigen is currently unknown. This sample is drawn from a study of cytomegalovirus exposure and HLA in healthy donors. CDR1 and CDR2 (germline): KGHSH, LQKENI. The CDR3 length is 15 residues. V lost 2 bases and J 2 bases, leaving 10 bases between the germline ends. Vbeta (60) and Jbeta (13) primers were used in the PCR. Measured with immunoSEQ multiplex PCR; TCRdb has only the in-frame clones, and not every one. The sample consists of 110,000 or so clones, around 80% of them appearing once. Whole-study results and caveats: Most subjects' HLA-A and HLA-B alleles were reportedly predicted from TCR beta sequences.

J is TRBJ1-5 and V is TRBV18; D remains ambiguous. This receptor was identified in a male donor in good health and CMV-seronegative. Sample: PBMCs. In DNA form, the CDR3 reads TGTGCCAGCTCACCAAACACTAACGGCAATCAGCCCCAGCATTTT. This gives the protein CASSPNTNGNQPQHF. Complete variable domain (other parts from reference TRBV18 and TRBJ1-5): NAGVMQNPRHLVRRRGQEARLRCSPMKGHSHVYWYRQLPEEGLKFMVYLQKENIIDESGMPKERFSAEFPKEGPSILRIQQVVRGDSAAYFCASSPNTNGNQPQHFGDGTRLSIL.